This paragraph covers one TCR beta chain sequence. This clonotype was observed a few times. Its specific antigen is unknown. Qualities for individual bases were not recorded, and no much larger clone is one base off. The CDR1 and CDR2 encoded by the germline V gene are SGHRS and YFSETQ. The germline ends are 7 bases apart after V is trimmed by 0 bases and J by 1 base. The CDR3 spans 14 residues, from the cysteine through the phenylalanine. CDR3 DNA is the only sequence kept; it has 42 bases, read in frame from the first base. Read against the paper, the sample's time point label means: sample taken at primary tumor resection. Donors were some 78 patients with early-stage, untreated non-small cell lung cancer from the lung TRACERx cohort. TCR sequencing used whole RNA extracted from tumor and nontumor lung tissue, or from cryopreserved PBMC samples, without cell sorting. A patient was chosen for TCR sequencing only when enough RNA was available from at least two tumor regions.

This entry is derived from a study of spatial heterogeneity in lung cancer (dated by TCRdb to between 2018 and 2021). A note on the overall study: Beta-chain transcripts were consistently detected in greater numbers than alpha-chain transcripts, which likely reflects a higher abundance of beta-chain transcripts. In the raw uncorrected reads, each unique combination of TCR and UMI appeared more than ten times on average. In non-small cell lung cancer, the study quantitatively compared TCR alpha and beta repertoires across several tumor regions, matched nontumor lung, and blood. The study linked features of the TCR repertoire to counts of nonsynonymous mutations, which were determined by whole-exome sequencing of tumor tissue. Both alpha and beta chains were TCR-sequenced in 210 or so tumor regions, 64 matched nontumor lung samples and some 56 PBMC samples obtained at surgery.

Study-wide findings and limitations: Additional single-cell paired TCR alpha and beta sequencing was considered necessary to confirm, at a functional level, the hypothesis that regional TCRs recognize regional mutations. Ubiquitous expanded tumor TCRs were found in blood more often at tumor resection than at routine follow-up.

Receptor libraries were prepared by 5' RACE. The instrument was a NextSeq 500. In the TCR library protocol, a unique molecular identifier was attached to each TCR cDNA molecule so that PCR and sequencing errors could be corrected. As for the authors' bioinformatics: TCR identification, UMI-based error correction and CDR3 extraction were all carried out with Decombinator tools. TCRs above a frequency of 2 per 1,000, corresponding to the top 1% of the tumor frequency distribution, were defined as expanded. Each repertoire was subsampled 100 times to 5,000 TCRs, after which Renyi diversity was computed with the R vegan package. CDR3 similarity networks were constructed using string-kernel similarity of amino acid triplets, with links drawn between CDR3s whose pairwise similarity was above 0.82. TCRdb's own reprocessing of the public reads used fastp at Q25 and MiXCR and kept productive beta chains. Rows are unified per CDR3 protein, each entry keeping the most common DNA and genes. For this entry, the V and J calls and clone size follow TCRdb and not the study's own pipeline. This sample has about 38,000 distinct CDR3 sequences in its table, and roughly 8% of those were observed once. 28% of the sample goes to the ten largest clones.

The V and J segments used are TRBV5-1 and TRBJ1-1; the D gene is unclear. The specimen comprised PBMCs, sampled at surgery. This clonotype was sampled from a male donor with early-stage non-small cell lung cancer. For the CDR3, the sequence is CASSLVAGNTEAFF. The sequenced DNA is TGCGCCAGCAGCTTGGTCGCGGGGAACACTGAAGCTTTCTTT.